The 7 T cell receptor beta chains below come from one sample, sequenced in a study of Graves' ophthalmopathy and Graves' hyperthyroidism. Beta-chain TCR CDR3 regions were amplified from RNA transcripts. Amplification began with first-round RT-PCR using HTBI primers, then second-round multiplex PCR was performed. TCRdb independently ran MiXCR on the multiplex PCR reads; one entry per CDR3 protein. Of 580,000 or so distinct CDR3 sequences listed, approximately 37% are singletons. The sequenced sample was peripheral blood or thyroid tissue (not recorded which). These receptors all stem from an adult man with Graves' hyperthyroidism.

Of note for this clonotype: A much bigger clone sits one base away, suggesting this may be a read error. Since no conserved phenylalanine or tryptophan closes the CDR3, a read error is the likely cause. The rearrangement joins TRBV5-1 to TRBJ1-1, with D possibly matching TRBD1 (5 bases). The germline V and J ends were trimmed by 3 bases and 4 bases, with 10 bases remaining between them. The CDR3 is 13 residues long. The V gene's germline CDR1 is SGHRS and CDR2 YFSETQ. The CDR3 is CASSSRGSTEAFS. The CDR3 coding sequence is TGCGCCAGCAGCTCCCGGGGGAGCACTGAAGCTTTCTCT.

This rearrangement joins TRBV7-2 to TRBJ2-2; 9 bases match TRBD1. V was clipped by 3 bases and J by 7 bases; unmatched bases: 3. The germline V gene encodes CDR1 SGHTA and CDR2 FQGNSA. CDR3 length: 14 residues. The CDR3 bases are TGTGCCAGCAGCTTCCGGGACAGGGACGGGGAGCTGTTTTTT. This translates into CASSFRDRDGELFF.

The chain joins TRBV28 to TRBJ1-1; D is ambiguous. The CDR3 length is 11 residues. The germline CDR1 and CDR2 sequences are MDHEN and SYDVKM. Trimming shortened V by 11 bases and J by 2 bases, and 9 bases separated the two germline ends. CDR3 in amino acids: CASWSNTEAFF. DNA for the CDR3: TGTGCCTCCTGGAGTAACACTGAAGCTTTCTTT.

This clonotype was found many times. The rearrangement links TRBV6-5 to TRBJ2-5, with D perhaps TRBD1 or TRBD2 (5 bases each). V was trimmed by 2 bases and J by 5 bases, leaving 12 bases between them. The CDR3 is 14 residues long. Germline values: CDR1 MNHEY, CDR2 SVGAGI. The CDR3 sequence: CASSYRGRGETQYF. CDR3 nucleotides: TGTGCCAGCAGTTACAGGGGAAGAGGGGAGACCCAGTACTTC.

V and J are TRBV18 and TRBJ2-2; D ambiguous. This CDR3 contains 15 residues. With 5 bases removed from V and 1 base from J, the gap between germline ends came to 11 bases. In germline, CDR1 is KGHSH, CDR2 LQKENI. The CDR3 nucleotides are TGTGCCAGCTCATCGGGTCTGGGGAACACCGGGGAGCTGTTTTTT. Translating gives CASSSGLGNTGELFF. The whole variable domain, filled in from reference TRBV18 and TRBJ2-2, reads NAGVMQNPRHLVRRRGQEARLRCSPMKGHSHVYWYRQLPEEGLKFMVYLQKENIIDESGMPKERFSAEFPKEGPSILRIQQVVRGDSAAYFCASSSGLGNTGELFFGEGSRLTVL.

This clonotype occurred many times. V gene TRBV29-1 combines with J gene TRBJ2-7; D gene unclear. The germline V gene encodes CDR1 SQVTM and CDR2 ANQGSEA. This CDR3 comprises 13 residues. The V end lost 1 base, the J end lost 4 bases, and 11 bases lay between the germline ends. This CDR3 reads CSVEGQAGYEQYF. The CDR3 region has the DNA TGCAGCGTTGAAGGTCAGGCAGGTTACGAGCAGTACTTC.

The chain combines TRBV15 with TRBJ1-2; D is uncertain. The V gene's germline CDR1 is LNHNV and CDR2 YYDKDF (reference sequence). This CDR3 is 14 amino acids long. Trimming pared 3 bases from V and 5 bases from J, leaving 13 bases between. The CDR3 region is CATSSYRSGYGYTF. The CDR3 DNA sequence: TGTGCCACCAGCAGCTACCGATCGGGATATGGCTACACCTTC. Looking up the rest from reference TRBV15 and TRBJ1-2 gives the full variable domain: DAMVIQNPRYQVTQFGKPVTLSCSQTLNHNVMYWYQQKSSQAPKLLFHYYDKDFNNEADTPDNFQSRRPNTSFCFLDIRSPGLGDTAMYLCATSSYRSGYGYTFGSGTRLTVV.